This TCR beta chain originates from a study of shared clonotypes between healthy human individuals. TCRdb's table, derived via immunoSEQ multiplex PCR, lists solely in-frame clones and lacks some. The sample includes about 590,000 clones, 95% to 96% seen only once; the top ten take about 0.11%. Study-level findings and limits: Sharing across several donors was seen in 4% to 6.5% of naive CD4 clonotypes.

CD45RO-negative CD8 cells positively selected for CCR7 made up the naive population, which excluded terminally differentiated effector memory CD45RA+ cells. The donors, all of them Caucasian adults, lived in Nashville, Tennessee. A remark on this clone: Its cognate antigen is unknown.

The material sequenced was naive CD8+ T cells sorted from blood. The clonotype comes from a woman aged 30 to 39 in good health.

The CDR3: CASSLLAANEQFF. The CDR3, as DNA: TGTGCCAGCAGTTTACTAGCGGCCAATGAGCAGTTCTTC. The chain recombines TRBV27 with TRBJ2-1; 7 bases line up with TRBD2. The germline CDR1 and CDR2 sequences are MNHEY and SMNVEV (reference sequence). V gave up 2 bases and J gave up 6 bases; unmatched junction bases: 1. The CDR3 has 13 amino acids.